This is a list of T cell receptor beta chains from one sample in a study of blood T cell repertoires in COVID-19. Measured with immunoSEQ multiplex PCR; TCRdb has only the in-frame clones, and not every one. The sample lists about 160,000 clones; roughly 88% were seen once. Sequencing used peripheral blood. The source of these receptors is an older woman with acute or convalescent COVID-19. Each CDR3 is given with its conserved first and last residue. A D gene is named only where the DNA matches it firmly. Part of the rows lack a size; the others show once, few, many or a class for expanded clones.

>TRBJ1-3|TRBV12-3/TRBV12-4|.|.
TGTGCCAGCAGTCAGGAACAGGGAAACACCATATATTTT
CASSQEQGNTIYF
>TRBJ1-1|TRBV29-1|.|.
TGCAGCGGTGGAAAAGGGGATACTGAAGCTTTCTTT
CSGGKGDTEAFF
>TRBJ1-5|TRBV10-3|.|few
TGTGCCATCAGTGAAAGGGGTAGGGATAGCAATCAGCCCCAGCATTTT
CAISERGRDSNQPQHF
>TRBJ1-3|TRBV3-1/TRBV3-2|.|many
TGTGCCAGCACCCTTAATGGAAACACCATATATTTT
CASTLNGNTIYF
>TRBJ2-3|TRBV28|TRBD2|.
TGTGCCAGCAGTTGGGCGTTAGGGACTAGCGGGGGGGCCACAGATACGCAGTATTTT
CASSWALGTSGGATDTQYF
>TRBJ2-4|TRBV6-2/TRBV6-3|TRBD1|.
TGTGCCAGCAGTTACCCGGGACAGAGGAACATTCAGTACTTC
CASSYPGQRNIQYF
>TRBJ2-7|TRBV9|TRBD1|.
TGTGCCAGCAGCGCCTCCGGGACAGGGGGCAACGAGCAGTACTTC
CASSASGTGGNEQYF
>TRBJ1-1|TRBV9|.|.
TGTGCCAGCAGCGTCGGGGGCACTGAAGCTTTCTTT
CASSVGGTEAFF
>TRBJ1-5|TRBV5-4|.|.
TGTGCCAGCAGCTCTGGCGGGGATCGGGATCAGCCCCAGCATTTT
CASSSGGDRDQPQHF
>TRBJ1-5|TRBV6-5|.|.
TGTGCCAGCAGCCACAGACAGAGCCTTAATCAGCCCCAGCATTTT
CASSHRQSLNQPQHF
>TRBJ1-2|TRBV5-1|.|once
TGCGCCAGCAGCTTAGGGGGATTCGGCGATGGCTACACCTTC
CASSLGGFGDGYTF
>TRBJ2-6|TRBV20-1|TRBD2|.
TGCAGTGCTAGTATCGGGCTAGCGGGGGGCTCCTCTGGGGCCAACGTCCTGACTTTC
CSASIGLAGGSSGANVLTF
>TRBJ2-6|TRBV7-2|TRBD1|.
TGTGCCAGCAGTCCCTCGGGACAGGCGACCTCTGGGGCCAACGTCCTGACTTTC
CASSPSGQATSGANVLTF
>TRBJ1-4|TRBV4-2|.|.
TGTGCCAGCAGCCGCCGCACGGGGGGGCCGGGTGAAAAACTGTTTTTT
CASSRRTGGPGEKLFF
>TRBJ1-2|TRBV3-1/TRBV3-2|.|.
TGTGCCAGCAGCCAAGATAGGGGCATCTATGGCTACACCTTC
CASSQDRGIYGYTF
>TRBJ2-7|TRBV9|TRBD1|many
TGTGCCAGCAGCGTAGGACAGGGACGCTACGAGCAGTACTTC
CASSVGQGRYEQYF
>TRBJ1-4|TRBV6-5|TRBD1|.
TGTGCCAGCAGCAAGGGGGCGGCAGATGAAAAACTGTTTTTT
CASSKGAADEKLFF
>TRBJ1-1|TRBV12-3/TRBV12-4|TRBD1|few
TGTGCCAGCAGTTTAGATAGACAGGGAACAGCTTTCTTT
CASSLDRQGTAFF
>TRBJ2-3|TRBV5-1|TRBD1|.
TGCGCCAGCTCCCGGGACAGGGGGTTCACAGATACGCAGTATTTT
CASSRDRGFTDTQYF
>TRBJ1-4|TRBV18|.|.
TGTGCCAGCTCACTAACGGGGGTCGGAGGTGAAAAACTGTTTTTT
CASSLTGVGGEKLFF
>TRBJ1-3|TRBV19|.|.
TGTGCCAGTAGTACGGGACATCTTAGCTCTGGAAACACCATATATTTT
CASSTGHLSSGNTIYF
>TRBJ1-5|TRBV19|.|once
TGTGCCAACAGAGGGGAGGGGAACAATCAGCCCCAGCATTTT
CANRGEGNNQPQHF
>TRBJ1-1|TRBV9|TRBD1|.
TGTGCCAGCGGCCCCCAACAGGGGATGAACACTGAAGCTTTCTTT
CASGPQQGMNTEAFF
>TRBJ2-1|TRBV7-3|.|.
TGTGCCAGCAGCTTCCGGAGCTCCTACAATGAGCAGTTCTTC
CASSFRSSYNEQFF
>TRBJ1-6|TRBV27|.|.
TGTGCCAGCAGCCGGGTAACTAATTCACCCCTCCACTTT
CASSRVTNSPLHF
>TRBJ1-1|TRBV18|TRBD1|.
TGTGCCAGCTCACCCCTGGGACGGAATGACAGGGGGAACACTGAAGCTTTCTTT
CASSPLGRNDRGNTEAFF
>TRBJ2-5|TRBV11-2|TRBD1|.
TGTGCCAGCAGCTTAGGGGGACAGGGGGTAGAGACCCAGTACTTC
CASSLGGQGVETQYF
>TRBJ1-2|TRBV3-1/TRBV3-2|.|.
TGTGCCAGCAGCCAAGATAGGAGTAGGTCGGGTACAAGGGGCTACACCTTC
CASSQDRSRSGTRGYTF
>TRBJ1-6|TRBV7-3|.|.
TGTGCCAGCAGCCCAGGTCCCTATAATTCACCCCTCCACTTT
CASSPGPYNSPLHF
>TRBJ2-7|TRBV6-2/TRBV6-3|TRBD1|.
TGTGCCAGCAGTCATCGACAGGGGGCCGTAGTTTTGAACGAGCAGTACTTC
CASSHRQGAVVLNEQYF
>TRBJ1-1|TRBV4-2|.|few
TGTGCCAGCAGCCAAGTTCAGGAGGGGCAGACTGAAGCTTTCTTT
CASSQVQEGQTEAFF
>TRBJ2-2|TRBV5-6|.|.
TGTGCCAGCAGCTTTATCCCGGGAAAGCACACCGGGGAGCTGTTTTTT
CASSFIPGKHTGELFF
>TRBJ1-6|TRBV27|.|.
TGTGCCAGCAGTTTCCGAGGACTCTCCTATAATTCACCCCTCCACTTT
CASSFRGLSYNSPLHF
>TRBJ1-1|TRBV4-1|TRBD1|once
TGCGCCAGCAGCCAAGGCCGGGACAGGGTTGGAATGAACACTGAAGCTTTCTTT
CASSQGRDRVGMNTEAFF
>TRBJ1-6|TRBV19|TRBD1|.
TGTGCCAGTAGTATCGGGACAGGGTCTGGCTATAATTCACCCCTCCACTTT
CASSIGTGSGYNSPLHF
>TRBJ1-1|TRBV10-1|.|few
TGCGCCAGCACCCCGGACAGGAACACTGAAGCTTTCTTT
CASTPDRNTEAFF
>TRBJ2-1|TRBV2|TRBD2|few
TGTGCCAGCAGGGGGACTAGCGGGGGCTACAATGAGCAGTTCTTC
CASRGTSGGYNEQFF
>TRBJ1-4|TRBV29-1|.|.
TGCAGCGTCAGCCCCAGCCTCAGGGAAAAACTGTTTTTT
CSVSPSLREKLFF
>TRBJ2-7|TRBV25-1|TRBD2|few
TGTGCCAGCAGTGAATCGGGGGCGGGGGGGGCCCTCTACGAGCAGTACTTC
CASSESGAGGALYEQYF
>TRBJ1-6|TRBV6-1|TRBD1|.
TGTGCCAGCAGTGTAGACCGGGACAGGGAACCCATCGGTTCACCCCTCCACTTT
CASSVDRDREPIGSPLHF
>TRBJ2-7|TRBV5-5|TRBD2|.
TGTGCCAGCAGCTTAGGACTAGCGGTGCTCTACGAGCAGTACTTC
CASSLGLAVLYEQYF
>TRBJ2-3|TRBV4-3|.|.
TGCGCCAGCAGCCAATCAGGTGCGGGGGCTAGCACAGATACGCAGTATTTT
CASSQSGAGASTDTQYF
>TRBJ2-1|TRBV27|.|once
TGTGCCAGCAGTTCCCGTAGGGGTTACAAAGAGCAGTTCTTC
CASSSRRGYKEQFF
>TRBJ1-2|TRBV7-6|.|few
TGTGCCAGCAGCCTAGGAGGGAAGGCAGCCGCTAACTATGGCTACACCTTC
CASSLGGKAAANYGYTF
>TRBJ2-7|TRBV24-1|TRBD2|.
TGTGCCACCAGTGATTTGCGGACTAGCGGGGGTGGGTTAATTTACGAGCAGTACTTC
CATSDLRTSGGGLIYEQYF
>TRBJ2-3|TRBV5-1|.|.
TGCGCCAGCAGCCTGAGCACAGATACGCAGTATTTT
CASSLSTDTQYF
>TRBJ1-1|TRBV9|.|.
TGTGCCAGCAGCTCCTTAGCTGCCACTGAAGCTTTCTTT
CASSSLAATEAFF
>TRBJ1-3|TRBV5-1|TRBD1|.
TGCGCCAGCAGCTGGGGACAGGGGACTGGAAACACCATATATTTT
CASSWGQGTGNTIYF
>TRBJ2-7|TRBV25-1|.|.
TGTGCCAGCAGTGACGCAGGGAAAGCCTACGAGCAGTACTTC
CASSDAGKAYEQYF
>TRBJ2-1|TRBV24-1|.|.
TGTGCCACCAGTTCGGGCGGGGGCCGGTCCTACAATGAGCAGTTCTTC
CATSSGGGRSYNEQFF
>TRBJ1-2|TRBV6-5|TRBD1|.
TGTGCCACTACGACAGGGAGGCGTTCTAACTATGGCTACACCTTC
CATTTGRRSNYGYTF
>TRBJ1-1|TRBV5-1|.|.
TGCGCCAGCAGCTTACGAAGTCAGGGAACGTACACTGAAGCTTTCTTT
CASSLRSQGTYTEAFF
>TRBJ2-2|TRBV7-2|TRBD2|.
TGTGCCAGCAGCTCCGGACTAGCGGGGGGTACCGGGGAGCTGTTTTTT
CASSSGLAGGTGELFF
>TRBJ1-6|TRBV2|.|.
TGTGCCAGCAGCCAAAGGGAGCCCGATTCACCCCTCCACTTT
CASSQREPDSPLHF
>TRBJ1-5|TRBV18|.|.
TGTGCCAGCTCAGACGCGGATTATCAGCCCCAGCATTTT
CASSDADYQPQHF
>TRBJ1-1|TRBV5-1|.|.
TGCGCCAGCAGCTTGGTACAGGGAGGGTACACTGAAGCTTTCTTT
CASSLVQGGYTEAFF
>TRBJ1-1|TRBV4-1|.|.
TGCGCCAGCAGCACCCGACAGGCCCGGGCGGACACTGAAGCTTTCTTT
CASSTRQARADTEAFF
>TRBJ1-1|TRBV7-2|.|.
TGTGCCAGCAGCATTAGCGGGGGAACGACTGAAGCTTTCTTT
CASSISGGTTEAFF
>TRBJ1-1|TRBV7-2|.|.
TGTGCCAGCAGCTTAGTCGACTCTAGGACTGAAGCTTTCTTT
CASSLVDSRTEAFF